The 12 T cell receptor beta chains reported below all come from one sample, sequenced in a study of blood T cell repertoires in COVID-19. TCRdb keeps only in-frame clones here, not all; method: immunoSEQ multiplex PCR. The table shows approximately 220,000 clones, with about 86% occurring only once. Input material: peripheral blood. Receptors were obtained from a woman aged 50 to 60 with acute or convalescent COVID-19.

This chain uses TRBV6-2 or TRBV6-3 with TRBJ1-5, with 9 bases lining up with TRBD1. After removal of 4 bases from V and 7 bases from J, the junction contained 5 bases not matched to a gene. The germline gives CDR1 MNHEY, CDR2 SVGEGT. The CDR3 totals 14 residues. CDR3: CASSSGTGKQPQHF. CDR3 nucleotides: TGTGCCAGCAGTTCCGGGACAGGGAAACAGCCCCAGCATTTT.

The CDR3 protein is CAWEQGRSPLHF. DNA for the CDR3: TGTGCCTGGGAACAGGGAAGGTCACCCCTCCACTTT. The J gene is TRBJ1-6, the V gene TRBV30, with D tentatively TRBD1 (6 bases). The CDR3 is made up of 12 amino acids. Trimming left V 5 bases short and J 10 bases short, with 12 bases between. Germline V gene sequence: CDR1 GTSNPN, CDR2 SVGIG (reference sequence).

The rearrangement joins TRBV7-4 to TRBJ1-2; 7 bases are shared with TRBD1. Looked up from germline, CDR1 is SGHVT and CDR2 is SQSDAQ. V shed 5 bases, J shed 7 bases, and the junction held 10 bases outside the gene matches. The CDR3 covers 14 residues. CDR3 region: CASSPDRAMGGYTF. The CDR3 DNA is TGTGCCAGCAGCCCAGACAGGGCGATGGGTGGCTACACCTTC.

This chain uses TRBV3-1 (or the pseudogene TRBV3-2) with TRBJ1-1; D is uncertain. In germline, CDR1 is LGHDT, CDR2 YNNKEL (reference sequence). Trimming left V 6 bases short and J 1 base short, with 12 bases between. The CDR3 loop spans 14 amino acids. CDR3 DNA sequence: TGTGCCAGCAGTCGTCCGGGGAAGAACACTGAAGCTTTCTTT. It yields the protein CASSRPGKNTEAFF.

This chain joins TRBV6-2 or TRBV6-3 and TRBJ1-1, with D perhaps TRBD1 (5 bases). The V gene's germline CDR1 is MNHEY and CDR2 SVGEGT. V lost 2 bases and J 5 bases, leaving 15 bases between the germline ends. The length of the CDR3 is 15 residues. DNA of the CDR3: TGTGCCAGCAGTTACCAAGGGGTTCATAGGACTGAAGCTTTCTTT. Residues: CASSYQGVHRTEAFF.

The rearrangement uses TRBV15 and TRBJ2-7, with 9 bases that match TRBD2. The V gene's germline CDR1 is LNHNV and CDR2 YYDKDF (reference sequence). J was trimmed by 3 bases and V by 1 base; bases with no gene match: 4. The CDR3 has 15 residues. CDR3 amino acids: CATSRVAGGNYEQYF. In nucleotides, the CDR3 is TGTGCCACCAGCAGAGTTGCGGGAGGGAACTACGAGCAGTACTTC.

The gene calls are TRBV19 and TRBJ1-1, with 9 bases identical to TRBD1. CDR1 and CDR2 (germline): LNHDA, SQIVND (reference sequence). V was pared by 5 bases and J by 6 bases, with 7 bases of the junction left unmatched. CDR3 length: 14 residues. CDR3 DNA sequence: TGTGCCAGTAGTGTGGGACAGGGTTCCCCTGAAGCTTTCTTT. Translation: CASSVGQGSPEAFF.

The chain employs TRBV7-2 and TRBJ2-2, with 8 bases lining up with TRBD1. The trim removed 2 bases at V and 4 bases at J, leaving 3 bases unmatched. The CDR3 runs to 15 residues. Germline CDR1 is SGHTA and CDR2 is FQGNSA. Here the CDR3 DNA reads TGTGCCAGCAGCTTATCACAGGGGGGCACCGGGGAGCTGTTTTTT. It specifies CASSLSQGGTGELFF.

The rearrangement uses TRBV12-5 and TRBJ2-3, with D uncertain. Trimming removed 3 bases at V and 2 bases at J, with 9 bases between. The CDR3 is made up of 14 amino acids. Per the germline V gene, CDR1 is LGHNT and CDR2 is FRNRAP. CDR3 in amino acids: CASGFVANTDTQYF. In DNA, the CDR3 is TGTGCTAGTGGTTTTGTTGCGAACACAGATACGCAGTATTTT.

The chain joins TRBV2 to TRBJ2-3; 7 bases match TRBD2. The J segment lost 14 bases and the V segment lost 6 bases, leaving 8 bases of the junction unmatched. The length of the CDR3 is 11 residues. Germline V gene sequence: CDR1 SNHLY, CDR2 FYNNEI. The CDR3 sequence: CASSLGERGYF. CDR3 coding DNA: TGTGCCAGCAGCCTCGGGGAGCGGGGGTATTTT.

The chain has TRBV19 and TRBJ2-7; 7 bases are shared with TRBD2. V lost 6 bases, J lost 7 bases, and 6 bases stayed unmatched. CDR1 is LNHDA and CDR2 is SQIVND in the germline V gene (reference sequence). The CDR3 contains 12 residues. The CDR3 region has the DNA TGTGCCAGTAGCCGTCTGGGGGGGGAGCAGTACTTC. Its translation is CASSRLGGEQYF. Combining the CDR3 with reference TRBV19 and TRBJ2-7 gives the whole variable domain DGGITQSPKYLFRKEGQNVTLSCEQNLNHDAMYWYRQDPGQGLRLIYYSQIVNDFQKGDIAEGYSVSREKKESFPLTVTSAQKNPTAFYLCASSRLGGEQYFGPGTRLTVT.

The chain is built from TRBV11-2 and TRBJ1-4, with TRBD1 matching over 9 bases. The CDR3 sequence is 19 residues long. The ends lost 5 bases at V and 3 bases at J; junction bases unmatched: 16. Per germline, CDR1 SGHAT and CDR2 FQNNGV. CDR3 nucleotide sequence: TGTGCCAGCAGCCTTCGAAGGACAGGGGAGATTCTGGCTAATGAAAAACTGTTTTTT. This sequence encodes CASSLRRTGEILANEKLFF.